One and the same sample provided the 22 T cell receptor beta chains below, sequenced in a study of response to subunit inactivated influenza vaccine. TCRdb called the RT-PCR reads again in MiXCR, with one record for every CDR3 protein. Here the sample spans approximately 570,000 distinct CDR3 sequences, 7.6% being singletons. The sequences come from PBMCs from blood, collected about 23 months after vaccination. These receptors were collected from a man in his fifties or sixties who received an inactivated influenza vaccine.

The chain carries TRBV20-1 and TRBJ1-2; a possible D gene is TRBD1 (6 bases). V dropped 1 base and J dropped 0 bases, with 15 bases sitting between them. This CDR3 has 16 amino acids. Germline V CDR1 and CDR2: DFQATT, SNEGSKA (reference sequence). The CDR3 bases are TGCAGTGCTAGAGCCCGGGGAACAGGGACTAACTATGGCTACACCTTC. Translated, it gives CSARARGTGTNYGYTF.

This chain links TRBV6-1 with TRBJ2-5; 10 nucleotides align to TRBD2. The J segment lost 3 bases and the V segment lost 7 bases, leaving 14 bases of the junction unmatched. The germline V gene encodes CDR1 MNHNS and CDR2 SASEGT. The CDR3 spans 17 residues. The CDR3 sequence is CASTWLAGVSQEETQYF. The CDR3 DNA follows: TGTGCCAGCACATGGCTAGCGGGGGTAAGCCAAGAAGAGACCCAGTACTTC.

This chain connects TRBV14 to TRBJ2-1; D not resolved. Between the trimmed V and J ends, which lost 8 bases and 4 bases, there was a span of 21 bases. This CDR3 is 16 amino acids long. CDR1 is SGHDN and CDR2 is FVKESK in the germline V gene. Written as DNA, the CDR3 is TGTGCCAGCGCGCCATCTACGGCGCCCCTATACAATGAGCAGTTCTTC. This encodes CASAPSTAPLYNEQFF.

In this sample, this clonotype turned up many times. The V call is TRBV12-3 or TRBV12-4, the J call TRBJ2-1, with 8 bases fitting TRBD2. This CDR3 contains 13 residues. With V trimmed by 3 bases and J by 8 bases, 3 bases remained unmatched. The CDR3, as DNA: TGTGCCAGCAGTTTGGGACTAGGCTATGAGCAGTTCTTC. Translating gives CASSLGLGYEQFF.

This clonotype has at least ten counts. The chain joins TRBV29-1 to TRBJ2-5; the D gene is possibly TRBD1 (6 bases). Germline V gene lookup returns CDR1 SQVTM and CDR2 ANQGSEA. V gave up 0 bases and J gave up 5 bases, with 16 bases separating them. The CDR3 consists of 15 residues. CDR3 DNA: TGCAGCGTTGAAGATCTTGACTCAAGGGGGGAGACCCAGTACTTC. Its protein product is CSVEDLDSRGETQYF.

In its sample, this clonotype was seen many times. This rearrangement joins TRBV9 to TRBJ1-5; possibly TRBD1 for D (5 bases). The CDR3 is 15 residues long. Germline V CDR1 and CDR2: SGDLS, YYNGEE. The V end was cut by 0 bases, the J end by 10 bases, with 17 bases between. The CDR3 sequence is CASSVAGTVNEPQHF. CDR3 DNA: TGTGCCAGCAGCGTAGCAGGGACGGTAAACGAACCCCAGCATTTT.

This chain uses TRBV15 with TRBJ2-3; D ambiguous. The CDR3 length is 13 residues. V was trimmed by 1 base and J by 4 bases, leaving 6 bases between them. CDR1 is LNHNV and CDR2 is YYDKDF in the germline V gene (reference sequence). In nucleotides, the CDR3 is TGTGCCACCAGCAGAGTCGGGTCAGATACGCAGTATTTT. This codes for CATSRVGSDTQYF.

This clonotype showed up many times. This chain uses TRBV28 with TRBJ1-5; D gene uncertain. Germline V gene sequence: CDR1 MDHEN, CDR2 SYDVKM. The CDR3 totals 13 residues. Deletions cut 8 bases from V and 0 bases from J, with 8 bases between. The CDR3 region has the DNA TGTGCCAGCGCAGGAGATAGCAATCAGCCCCAGCATTTT. The encoded protein is CASAGDSNQPQHF.

The genes are TRBV10-3 and TRBJ2-7; 7 nucleotides agree with TRBD2. Trimming cost V 10 bases and J 0 bases; bases outside gene matches: 3. Germline lookup yields CDR1 ENHRY and CDR2 SYGVKD. The CDR3 has 12 amino acids. The CDR3 reads CATGGSSYEQYF. In DNA form, the CDR3 reads TGTGCCACAGGCGGGAGCTCCTACGAGCAGTACTTC.

Many counts were recorded for this clonotype. The chain has TRBV10-3 and TRBJ1-2; a weak D match, TRBD1 (5 bases). The germline V and J ends were trimmed by 0 bases and 6 bases, with 8 bases remaining between them. CDR1 and CDR2 from the germline V gene are ENHRY and SYGVKD. The CDR3 extends over 13 amino acids. In nucleotides, the CDR3 is TGTGCCATCAGTGAGTCCAGGGCGGATGGCTACACCTTC. Translating gives CAISESRADGYTF.

This chain connects TRBV15 to TRBJ2-7; the D is unclear. The V gene lost 11 bases and the J gene lost 6 bases, with 8 bases spanning the gap. The CDR3 runs to 9 residues. From germline, CDR1 is LNHNV and CDR2 YYDKDF (reference sequence). The CDR3 sequence is CASSVEQYF. Here the CDR3 DNA reads TGTGCCTCTTCCGTCGAGCAGTACTTC. The full variable domain, completed using reference TRBV15 and TRBJ2-7, is DAMVIQNPRYQVTQFGKPVTLSCSQTLNHNVMYWYQQKSSQAPKLLFHYYDKDFNNEADTPDNFQSRRPNTSFCFLDIRSPGLGDTAMYLCASSVEQYFGPGTRLTVT.

There are many counts of this clonotype. The V gene is TRBV6-4, the J gene TRBJ2-7; TRBD2 matches 8 bases. V lost 3 bases, J lost 5 bases, and 9 bases stayed unmatched. There are 15 residues in the CDR3. Germline CDR1 and CDR2: MRHNA and SNTAGT. The CDR3 DNA reads as TGTGCCAGCAGTGAATCGGGCGGGAGGCTCGACGAGCAGTACTTC. Protein: CASSESGGRLDEQYF.

This clonotype came up a few times. The chain employs TRBV5-4 and TRBJ1-6, with TRBD1 identical over 8 bases. Germline V gene data show CDR1 as SGHNT and CDR2 as YYREEE (reference sequence). V lost 4 bases, J lost 10 bases, and 7 bases stayed unmatched. The CDR3 extends over 14 amino acids. CDR3 amino acids: CASSKTGEGSPLHF. In DNA, the CDR3 is TGTGCCAGCAGCAAGACAGGGGAAGGCTCACCCCTCCACTTT.

The chain carries TRBV18 and TRBJ1-1; perhaps TRBD1 as D (5 bases). Germline assignment: CDR1 KGHSH and CDR2 LQKENI. Trimming stripped 4 bases from V and 6 bases from J, with 21 bases between. The CDR3 runs to 16 residues. For the CDR3, the DNA is TGTGCCAGCTCACTCCGGGCCCCTACCACAGGCGCTGAAGCTTTCTTT. This codes for CASSLRAPTTGAEAFF.

This clonotype was recorded a few times. The rearrangement links TRBV12-3 or TRBV12-4 to TRBJ2-5; maybe TRBD2 (6 bases). V gave up 3 bases and J gave up 2 bases, with 10 bases separating them. This CDR3 region has 14 residues. CDR3 DNA: TGTGCCAGCAGTTTCGGACGGGGGCAAGAGACCCAGTACTTC. Translation: CASSFGRGQETQYF.

This clonotype was seen more than once but under ten times. The CDR3 loop is CASSQATVNNEQYF. For the CDR3, the DNA is TGTGCCAGCAGCCAAGCCACAGTGAACAACGAGCAGTACTTC. The chain joins TRBV4-2 to TRBJ2-7; D remains unclear. Per the germline V gene, CDR1 is LGHNA and CDR2 is YNFKEQ. CDR3 size: 14 residues. Trimming pared 1 base from V and 5 bases from J, leaving 12 bases between.

The CDR3 spells CASSPGPGSYNEQFF. In DNA, the CDR3 is TGCGCCAGCAGCCCGGGCCCCGGCTCCTACAATGAGCAGTTCTTC. V usage is TRBV5-1 and J usage is TRBJ2-1; no definite D call. V lost 4 bases and J 0 bases, leaving 11 bases between the germline ends. Germline loops: CDR1 SGHRS, CDR2 YFSETQ. This CDR3 spans 15 amino acids.

This clonotype was detected many times. In nucleotides, the CDR3 is TGTGCCAGCAGCAGGACAGGGGAGACTGAAGCTTTCTTT. Translation gives CASSRTGETEAFF. The chain uses TRBV28 and TRBJ1-1; 9 bases map to TRBD1. There are 13 residues in the CDR3. The V segment lost 6 bases and the J segment 5 bases; nucleotides outside the gene matches: 4. Germline assignment: CDR1 MDHEN and CDR2 SYDVKM.

The chain links TRBV14 to TRBJ1-2; D not resolved. Germline assignment: CDR1 SGHDN and CDR2 FVKESK. V was clipped by 0 bases and J by 8 bases, with 7 bases between them. The CDR3 has 12 residues. The CDR3 is CASSQDFGGYTF. The CDR3 DNA reads TGTGCCAGCAGCCAAGATTTTGGCGGCTACACCTTC.

The chain is built from TRBV20-1 and TRBJ2-1; the match to TRBD2 covers 11 bases. The CDR3 sequence is 14 residues long. The germline V gene encodes CDR1 DFQATT and CDR2 SNEGSKA (reference sequence). V shed 6 bases, J shed 2 bases, and the junction held 3 bases outside the gene matches. In DNA form, the CDR3 reads TGCAGTGCGCTTAGCGGGAGGGCCTACAATGAGCAGTTCTTC. This codes for CSALSGRAYNEQFF.

This clonotype was found many times. The chain uses TRBV12-3 or TRBV12-4 and TRBJ1-2; D possibly corresponds to TRBD1 (6 bases). CDR3 length equals 13 residues. V was cut by 2 bases and J by 5 bases, with 9 bases left in between. The CDR3 loop is CASSLSGAYGYTF. CDR3 nucleotides: TGTGCCAGCAGTTTATCAGGGGCGTATGGCTACACCTTC.

This chain uses TRBV30 with TRBJ2-1; 8 positions match TRBD1. The germline V gene has CDR1 GTSNPN and CDR2 SVGIG (reference sequence). This CDR3 is 15 amino acids long. Trimming cost V 2 bases and J 3 bases; bases outside gene matches: 6. The CDR3 sequence is CAWSQSGGDYNEQFF. CDR3 DNA sequence: TGTGCCTGGAGTCAATCAGGGGGCGACTACAATGAGCAGTTCTTC.